This T cell receptor (beta chain) was sequenced during a study of blood T cell repertoires in COVID-19. Study in general: Researchers got acute and convalescent COVID-19 samples from the United States, Italy and Spain. In each case, the material was cDNA or gDNA derived from T cells, B-cell-depleted T cells, or PBMCs.

Authors' processing steps: Scientists estimated how many nucleated cells there were by amplifying reference gene primers. Method: immunoSEQ multiplex PCR; TCRdb's copy keeps in-frame clones and lacks some. Clonal size and the V and J genes are those of that table, whereas D and trimming came from the DNA. The table lists 55,000 to 80,000 clones, 80% to 90% of them singletons. V trimming: 6 bases; J trimming: 4 bases; junction bases outside the gene matches: 13. CDR3 length: 16 residues. Germline CDR1 KGHSH, CDR2 LQKENI. The chain couples TRBV18 to TRBJ1-1; 8 nucleotides line up with TRBD1. Sequencing used peripheral blood. The source of this sequence is a human donor in a cohort sampled during active COVID-19. CDR3 nucleotides: TGTGCCAGCTCTCCGAGTTTGGACAGGGTTGGCACTGAAGCTTTCTTT. Translation: CASSPSLDRVGTEAFF.